This TCR beta chain was sequenced for a study of human thymus T cells. V lost 8 bases to trimming and J lost 4 bases, with 18 bases between them. The CDR3 has 15 residues. Germline V gene lookup returns CDR1 SNHLY and CDR2 FYNNEI. Resections from corrective heart surgery supplied the thymus tissue. Data came from immunoSEQ multiplex PCR; TCRdb stores just in-frame clones and leaves some out. The table has some 120,000 clones, around 95% seen once. This clone was observed a single time. Its antigen is still unknown. Findings and caveats of the study: A high degree of thymic repertoire overlap among unrelated individuals was reported in related research.

This receptor was obtained from a boy in the first two years of life with a congenital heart defect but otherwise immunologically healthy. The sequenced sample was thymus tissue. The J gene is TRBJ1-5, the V gene TRBV2, with D tentatively TRBD1 (5 bases). The CDR3, as DNA: TGTGCCAGCGTAGTCGACAGAGCAAAAAATCAGCCCCAGCATTTT. It encodes CASVVDRAKNQPQHF. The full variable domain, with the rest looked up from reference TRBV2 and TRBJ1-5, is EPEVTQTPSHQVTQMGQEVILRCVPISNHLYFYWYRQILGQKVEFLVSFYNNEISEKSEIFDDQFSVERPDGSNFTLKIRSTKLEDSAMYFCASVVDRAKNQPQHFGDGTRLSIL.